The 17 T cell receptor beta chains presented below share a single source sample, sequenced in a study of human T cells and chemical hapten exposure (dated by TCRdb to the early 2020s). The library was built by means of RACE. Sequenced on a NextSeq 500. TCRdb itself trimmed the public reads at Q25 with fastp, ran MiXCR and retained productive beta chains. Entries are consolidated by CDR3 protein sequence, retaining the most common genes and DNA. A total of under 400,000 distinct CDR3 sequences appear in this sample, approximately 5.1% of them only once. Clones ranked in the top ten supply 2.5% to 3% of the sample. The sample's time point label is to be understood as: pre-sensitization, week 0. The treatment or condition label, as the study defines it: therapeutic diphenylcyclopropenone sensitization with weekly scalp DPC. The starting material was whole blood, obtained in connection with sensitization to the hapten diphenylcyclopropenone (DPC). All receptors come from a woman aged 50 to 65 with alopecia areata. Some clones in this sample may be carry-over from other donors' samples.

This clonotype appeared many times. This chain links TRBV12-3 or TRBV12-4 with TRBJ1-1; 10 nucleotides match TRBD1. This CDR3 has 14 residues. J was trimmed by 6 bases and V by 4 bases; bases with no gene match: 5. CDR3 sequence: CASSSRDRGAEAFF. The CDR3 DNA sequence: TGTGCCAGCAGTTCCCGGGACAGGGGCGCTGAAGCTTTCTTT.

This clonotype was recorded once. The chain employs TRBV6-2 or TRBV6-3 and TRBJ2-1; D is unresolved. The CDR3 consists of 12 residues. Germline values: CDR1 MNHEY, CDR2 SVGEGT. The V and J ends lost 2 bases and 10 bases respectively, with 9 bases between them. The CDR3 region is CASSYPSREQFF. The CDR3 bases are TGTGCCAGCAGTTACCCGTCAAGGGAGCAGTTCTTC.

At least ten counts were recorded for this clonotype. The chain uses TRBV6-6 and TRBJ1-6, with D tentatively TRBD1 (5 bases). This CDR3 has 14 residues. V gave up 7 bases and J gave up 3 bases, with 10 bases separating them. The germline V gene has CDR1 MNHNY and CDR2 SVGAGI (reference sequence). This CDR3 reads CASTRDFYNSPLHF. The CDR3 coding sequence is TGTGCCAGCACCAGGGATTTCTATAATTCACCCCTCCACTTT.

This clonotype was counted ten times or more. The V and J genes are TRBV5-1 and TRBJ1-3; 8 bases are a match to TRBD1. Germline trimming cut 4 bases from V and 0 bases from J; bases unmatched to any gene: 9. Looked up from germline, CDR1 is SGHRS and CDR2 is YFSETQ. The CDR3 totals 17 residues. CDR3 bases: TGCGCCAGCAGCGTTAACCCAGGGGGCCGCTCTGGAAACACCATATATTTT. Its translation: CASSVNPGGRSGNTIYF.

The V call is TRBV2, the J call TRBJ1-4; the D gene is possibly TRBD1 (6 bases). Deletions cut 9 bases from V and 13 bases from J, with 15 bases between. Germline loops: CDR1 SNHLY, CDR2 FYNNEI. The CDR3 covers 11 residues. The CDR3 here is CASGGRGGLFF. In nucleotides, the CDR3 is TGTGCCAGTGGGGGCAGGGGCGGACTGTTTTTT.

The table lists this clonotype with many counts. J is TRBJ2-1 and V is TRBV12-3 or TRBV12-4, with D perhaps TRBD2 (6 bases). The CDR3 covers 15 residues. With 4 bases removed from V and 0 bases from J, the gap between germline ends came to 10 bases. The chain's CDR3 is CASSSERASYNEQFF. The CDR3 nucleotides are TGTGCCAGCAGTTCAGAGCGGGCCTCCTACAATGAGCAGTTCTTC.

This clonotype has at least ten counts. The V call is TRBV5-1, the J call TRBJ2-1, with 8 bases that match TRBD2. There are 17 residues in the CDR3. CDR1 is SGHRS, CDR2 YFSETQ, per germline. V shed 0 bases, J shed 5 bases, and the junction held 10 bases outside the gene matches. The CDR3 here is CASSLEERGPKHNEQFF. The CDR3 DNA sequence: TGCGCCAGCAGCTTGGAGGAGCGGGGGCCCAAACACAATGAGCAGTTCTTC.

This clonotype showed up just a few times. The chain joins TRBV30 to TRBJ2-7; TRBD1 agrees at 9 bases. CDR1 and CDR2 from the germline V gene are GTSNPN and SVGIG (reference sequence). V gave up 1 base and J gave up 7 bases; unmatched junction bases: 5. The CDR3 loop spans 13 amino acids. The CDR3 DNA follows: TGTGCCTGGAGTGCGGGACAGGGAGGGGAGCAGTACTTC. It translates to CAWSAGQGGEQYF.

This clonotype was seen at least ten times. This chain joins TRBV9 and TRBJ2-3; the D is unclear. The germline V and J ends were trimmed by 2 bases and 5 bases, with 9 bases remaining between them. This CDR3 is 13 amino acids long. Germline loops: CDR1 SGDLS, CDR2 YYNGEE. The CDR3 bases are TGTGCCAGCAGCGTCGTCGGGTTAGATACGCAGTATTTT. It specifies CASSVVGLDTQYF.

At least ten counts were recorded for this clonotype. The chain uses TRBV28 and TRBJ1-1; D is unresolved. From germline, CDR1 is MDHEN and CDR2 SYDVKM. The CDR3 runs to 14 residues. V gave up 3 bases and J gave up 1 base, with 9 bases separating them. CDR3 in amino acids: CASSLGFANTEAFF. The CDR3 DNA reads as TGTGCCAGCAGTTTGGGTTTCGCGAACACTGAAGCTTTCTTT. Variable domain in full (rest from reference TRBV28 and TRBJ1-1): DVKVTQSSRYLVKRTGEKVFLECVQDMDHENMFWYRQDPGLGLRLIYFSYDVKMKEKGDIPEGYSVSREKKERFSLILESASTNQTSMYLCASSLGFANTEAFFGQGTRLTVV.

The chain joins TRBV4-2 to TRBJ1-2, with D possibly matching TRBD1 (5 bases). This CDR3 contains 14 residues. Trimming stripped 1 base from V and 3 bases from J, with 9 bases between. CDR1 and CDR2 from the germline V gene are LGHNA and YNFKEQ. CDR3 in amino acids: CASSQVRGDYGYTF. For the CDR3, the DNA is TGTGCCAGCAGCCAAGTTAGGGGAGACTATGGCTACACCTTC.

At least ten counts were recorded for this clonotype. This sequence joins TRBV10-2 and TRBJ1-1; possibly TRBD1 for D (5 bases). Trimming pared 2 bases from V and 4 bases from J, leaving 8 bases between. This CDR3 region has 13 residues. Germline-derived CDR1 and CDR2 are WSHSY and SAAADI. The CDR3 protein is CASSEAGVTEAFF. The CDR3 DNA is TGCGCCAGCAGTGAGGCGGGGGTCACTGAAGCTTTCTTT.

At least ten counts were recorded for this clonotype. This chain joins TRBV28 and TRBJ1-1; D perhaps matches TRBD1 (5 bases). Germline V lookup: CDR1 MDHEN, CDR2 SYDVKM. Trimming pared 4 bases from V and 0 bases from J, leaving 12 bases between. CDR3 length: 15 residues. The CDR3: CASSSWGEMNTEAFF. The CDR3 nucleotides read TGTGCCAGCAGTTCATGGGGGGAGATGAACACTGAAGCTTTCTTT.

This clonotype came up many times. The chain links TRBV12-3 or TRBV12-4 to TRBJ2-4; 7 bases are shared with TRBD1. The CDR3 sequence is 18 residues long. Losses at the gene ends were 5 bases for V and 0 bases for J; bases not matched to a gene: 13. The CDR3: CASSTRSGQRIAKNIQYF. As DNA, the CDR3 is TGTGCCAGCAGTACTCGATCGGGACAGCGAATAGCCAAAAACATTCAGTACTTC.

This clonotype was recorded a few times. The chain uses TRBV28 and TRBJ2-3, with no clear D. Trimming removed 3 bases from V and 8 bases from J, with 9 bases in between. The CDR3 length is 12 residues. Germline CDR1 and CDR2: MDHEN and SYDVKM. The CDR3 region is CASSLNDRTQYF. The DNA of the CDR3 is TGTGCCAGCAGTTTGAACGATCGTACGCAGTATTTT.

The chain is built from TRBV6-5 and TRBJ2-5; possibly TRBD2 for D (5 bases). CDR3 length: 14 amino acids. Germline lookup yields CDR1 MNHEY and CDR2 SVGAGI. The V end lost 0 bases, the J end lost 7 bases, and 12 bases lay between the germline ends. In nucleotides, the CDR3 is TGTGCCAGCAGTTACTCGCGGTTTGAGGGGACCCAGTACTTC. Protein: CASSYSRFEGTQYF.

This clonotype was seen only a few times. The chain has TRBV5-1 and TRBJ2-5; D perhaps matches TRBD2 (6 bases). V lost 1 base, J lost 4 bases, and 14 bases lay in between. CDR1 and CDR2 from the germline V gene are SGHRS and YFSETQ. This CDR3 region has 15 residues. In nucleotides, the CDR3 is TGCGCCAGCAGCTTGACTAGCCTCTCCCGAGAGACCCAGTACTTC. This codes for CASSLTSLSRETQYF.